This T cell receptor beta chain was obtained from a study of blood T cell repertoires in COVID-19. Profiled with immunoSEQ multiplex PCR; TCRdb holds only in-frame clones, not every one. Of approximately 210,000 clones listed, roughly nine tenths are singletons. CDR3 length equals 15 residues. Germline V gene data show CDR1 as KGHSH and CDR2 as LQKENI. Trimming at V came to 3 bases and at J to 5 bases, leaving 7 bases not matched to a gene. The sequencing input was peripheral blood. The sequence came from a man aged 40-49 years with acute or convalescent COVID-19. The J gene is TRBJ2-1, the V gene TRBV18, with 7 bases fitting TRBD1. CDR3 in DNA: TGTGCCAGCTCACCTCCGACAGGGCAGGACAATGAGCAGTTCTTC. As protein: CASSPPTGQDNEQFF.